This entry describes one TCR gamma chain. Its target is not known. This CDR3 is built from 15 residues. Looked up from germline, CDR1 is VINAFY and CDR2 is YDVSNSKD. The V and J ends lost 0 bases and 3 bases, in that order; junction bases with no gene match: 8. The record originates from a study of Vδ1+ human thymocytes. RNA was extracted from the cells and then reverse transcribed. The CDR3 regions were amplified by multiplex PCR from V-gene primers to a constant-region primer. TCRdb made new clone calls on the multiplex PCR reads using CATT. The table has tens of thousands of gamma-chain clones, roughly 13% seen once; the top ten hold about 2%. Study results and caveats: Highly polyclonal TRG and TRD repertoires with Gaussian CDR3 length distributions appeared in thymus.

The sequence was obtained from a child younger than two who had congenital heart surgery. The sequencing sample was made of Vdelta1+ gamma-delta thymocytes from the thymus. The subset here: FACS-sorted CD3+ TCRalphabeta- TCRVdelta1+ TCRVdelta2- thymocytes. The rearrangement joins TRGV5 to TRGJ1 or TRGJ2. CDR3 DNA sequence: TGTGCCACCTGGGACAGGCCGTTATCTTATTATAAGAAACTCTTT. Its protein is CATWDRPLSYYKKLF.